The 29 T cell receptor beta chains given below trace back to one sample, sequenced in a study of PD-1 blockade in classical Hodgkin lymphoma. Relapses following autologous stem cell transplantation were seen in all patients, with brentuximab vedotin exposure varying. Profiled with immunoSEQ multiplex PCR; TCRdb holds only in-frame clones, not every one. The repertoire holds about 34,000 clones, less than 85% seen once, with 15% to 20% in the top ten. The sequences come from peripheral blood mononuclear cells (PBMCs), collected before the second cycle of nivolumab. The receptors shown here come from a human donor with classical Hodgkin lymphoma.

The chain carries TRBV5-1 and TRBJ2-3; 11 bases align to TRBD2. This CDR3 region has 17 residues. The V gene end was trimmed by 4 bases and the J gene end by 0 bases; junction bases not matched to a gene: 7. Germline V gene data show CDR1 as SGHRS and CDR2 as YFSETQ. This chain's CDR3 is CASSVLTSGDSTDTQYF. In DNA form, the CDR3 reads TGCGCCAGCAGCGTATTGACTAGCGGGGACAGCACAGATACGCAGTATTTT.

The V gene is TRBV5-4, the J gene TRBJ2-2; 7 bases are a match to TRBD1. The germline gives CDR1 SGHNT, CDR2 YYREEE (reference sequence). The CDR3 is 17 amino acids. The J segment lost 4 bases and the V segment lost 4 bases, leaving 13 bases of the junction unmatched. The CDR3 protein is CASSLPGTGDLTGELFF. In nucleotides, the CDR3 is TGTGCCAGCAGCCTACCCGGCACAGGGGACCTCACCGGGGAGCTGTTTTTT.

This rearrangement joins TRBV29-1 to TRBJ2-1, with D possibly TRBD1 on 8 matching bases. The CDR3 is 12 residues long. Germline-derived CDR1 and CDR2 are SQVTM and ANQGSEA. V was trimmed by 7 bases and J by 9 bases, leaving 16 bases between them. The CDR3 loop reads CSAGQGGGEQFF. In DNA, the CDR3 is TGCAGCGCAGGACAGGGCGGGGGTGAGCAGTTCTTC.

V gene TRBV7-9 combines with J gene TRBJ2-5; TRBD2 matches at 14 bases. With V trimmed by 4 bases and J by 5 bases, 6 bases remained unmatched. The CDR3 loop spans 16 amino acids. Germline V lookup: CDR1 SEHNR, CDR2 FQNEAQ (reference sequence). The CDR3 nucleotides are TGTGCCAGCAGCTCGACTAGCGGGGGGGCGCGGGAGACCCAGTACTTC. This translates into CASSSTSGGARETQYF.

Turning to this clone: In the same sample, other DNA sequences code for this CDR3. This chain links TRBV6-4 with TRBJ1-2; D not certain. CDR3 length: 13 amino acids. Trimming took 0 bases from V and 8 from J, leaving 10 bases between them. Germline V gene lookup returns CDR1 MRHNA and CDR2 SNTAGT. DNA of the CDR3: TGTGCCAGCAGTGACTCGAGACAAGGGGGCTACACCTTC. Encoded protein: CASSDSRQGGYTF.

The chain has TRBV28 and TRBJ2-7; perhaps D is TRBD1 or TRBD2 (6 bases each). CDR1 is MDHEN, CDR2 SYDVKM, per germline. V was clipped by 6 bases and J by 6 bases, with 21 bases between them. The CDR3 length is 15 residues. The CDR3 loop reads CASSPSPEGVSEQYF. The CDR3 DNA follows: TGTGCCAGCAGCCCCTCTCCGGAGGGGGTCTCCGAGCAGTACTTC.

The V call is TRBV5-4, the J call TRBJ2-5, with TRBD2 identical over 9 bases. Germline CDR1 SGHNT, CDR2 YYREEE (reference sequence). V trimming: 6 bases; J trimming: 2 bases; junction bases outside the gene matches: 8. This CDR3 spans 15 amino acids. CDR3 sequence reads: CASNQGLAGQETQYF. DNA for the CDR3: TGTGCCAGCAATCAGGGGCTAGCGGGGCAAGAGACCCAGTACTTC. Full variable domain (missing parts from reference TRBV5-4 and TRBJ2-5): ETGVTQSPTHLIKTRGQQVTLRCSSQSGHNTVSWYQQALGQGPQFIFQYYREEENGRGNFPPRFSGLQFPNYSSELNVNALELDDSALYLCASNQGLAGQETQYFGPGTRLLVL.

V gene TRBV5-4 combines with J gene TRBJ1-4; 11 nucleotides match TRBD1. This CDR3 spans 16 amino acids. With 4 bases clipped from V and 4 bases from J, the junction kept 6 bases outside the gene matches. In germline, CDR1 is SGHNT, CDR2 YYREEE (reference sequence). In nucleotides, the CDR3 is TGTGCCAGCAGCATCGGACAGGGGGCTAGTAATGAAAAACTGTTTTTT. The encoded protein is CASSIGQGASNEKLFF.

V usage is TRBV30 and J usage is TRBJ2-1; perhaps TRBD1 as D (5 bases). Trimming shortened V by 4 bases and J by 0 bases, and 16 bases separated the two germline ends. Germline assignment: CDR1 GTSNPN and CDR2 SVGIG (reference sequence). This CDR3 spans 16 amino acids. The CDR3 region is CAWISPPGASYNEQFF. The CDR3 nucleotides are TGTGCCTGGATAAGCCCCCCTGGGGCCTCCTACAATGAGCAGTTCTTC.

The genes are TRBV18 and TRBJ2-6; D unresolved. The CDR3 totals 14 residues. Looked up from germline, CDR1 is KGHSH and CDR2 is LQKENI. Trimming shortened V by 6 bases and J by 0 bases, and 6 bases separated the two germline ends. The CDR3 loop reads CASSPPSGANVLTF. The CDR3, as DNA: TGTGCCAGCTCCCCGCCCTCTGGGGCCAACGTCCTGACTTTC.

On this clone itself: One end of the junction varies from germline; a read error may be responsible. The rearrangement joins TRBV5-6 to TRBJ1-2; 7 bases line up with TRBD1. This CDR3 is built from 16 residues. Per the germline V gene, CDR1 is SGHDT and CDR2 is YYEEEE. As DNA, the CDR3 is TGTGCCAGCAGCTTAAATGGGGACAGCCCTCAATATGGTTACACCTTC. This encodes CASSLNGDSPQYGYTF.

This chain connects TRBV19 to TRBJ1-2; 8 bases fit TRBD1. The CDR3 runs to 14 residues. Germline trimming cut 5 bases from V and 0 bases from J; bases unmatched to any gene: 2. The germline CDR1 and CDR2 sequences are LNHDA and SQIVND (reference sequence). As DNA, the CDR3 is TGTGCCAGTAGTGACAGGGGACCTAACTATGGCTACACCTTC. It encodes CASSDRGPNYGYTF.

This clone was recorded a few times. This rearrangement joins TRBV5-6 to TRBJ2-5, with 8 bases matching TRBD2. The V gene end was trimmed by 3 bases and the J gene end by 6 bases; junction bases not matched to a gene: 10. Per germline, CDR1 SGHDT and CDR2 YYEEEE. The length of the CDR3 is 15 residues. As DNA, the CDR3 is TGTGCCAGCAGCTGGGGACTAGTGGAGTTCCAGACCCAGTACTTC. Amino acid sequence: CASSWGLVEFQTQYF.

The V gene is TRBV2, the J gene TRBJ1-4, with a weak D call TRBD1 (6 bases). The V gene's germline CDR1 is SNHLY and CDR2 FYNNEI. V was trimmed by 5 bases and J by 12 bases, leaving 13 bases between them. This CDR3 spans 12 amino acids. The CDR3 sequence: CASSWGGQELFF. The CDR3 bases are TGTGCCAGCAGTTGGGGGGGGCAGGAACTGTTTTTT.

The chain uses TRBV6-6 and TRBJ2-3; TRBD1 might be the D (5 bases). The CDR3 consists of 14 residues. Deletions cut 7 bases from V and 3 bases from J, with 14 bases between. Germline V CDR1 and CDR2: MNHNY, SVGAGI (reference sequence). The CDR3 nucleotides are TGTGCCAGCAACGGCAGGGTAGGGACAGATACGCAGTATTTT. Its translation is CASNGRVGTDTQYF.

This chain links TRBV6-6 with TRBJ1-5; D might be TRBD1 (5 bases). Germline V CDR1 and CDR2: MNHNY, SVGAGI (reference sequence). The V and J ends lost 5 bases and 2 bases respectively, with 16 bases between them. The CDR3 consists of 16 residues. The CDR3 region has the DNA TGTGCCAGCAGTAACCCCGGGGACGGGGGCAATCAGCCCCAGCATTTT. It encodes CASSNPGDGGNQPQHF.

This clone turned up a few times. The CDR3: CASSLNGDPTDTQYF. CDR3 coding DNA: TGTGCCAGCAGCTTAAACGGGGATCCTACAGATACGCAGTATTTT. The rearrangement joins TRBV7-2 to TRBJ2-3; D might be TRBD2 (5 bases). V was pared by 2 bases and J by 3 bases, with 12 bases between. The CDR3 has 15 residues. CDR1 is SGHTA and CDR2 is FQGNSA in the germline V gene.

V usage is TRBV14 and J usage is TRBJ2-1, with 7 nucleotides matching TRBD1. This CDR3 has 12 amino acids. Germline-derived CDR1 and CDR2 are SGHDN and FVKESK. Unmatched junction bases numbered 4, after V lost 4 bases and J lost 10 bases. In DNA form, the CDR3 reads TGTGCCAGCAGCCTTTGGACAGGAGAGCAGTTCTTC. It translates to CASSLWTGEQFF.

This clone was counted many times. This chain connects TRBV5-5 to TRBJ2-7; a possible D gene is TRBD1 (5 bases). V was clipped by 2 bases and J by 3 bases, with 18 bases between them. Germline V CDR1 and CDR2: SGHKS, YYEKEE (reference sequence). The CDR3 is 16 amino acids. In nucleotides, the CDR3 is TGTGCCAGCAGCTTAGGGGCTCAGGGAATAGTCTACGAGCAGTACTTC. It specifies CASSLGAQGIVYEQYF.

The rearrangement joins TRBV7-2 to TRBJ2-3; 9 positions match TRBD2. Germline V gives CDR1 SGHTA, CDR2 FQGNSA. J lost 6 bases, V lost 2 bases, and 3 bases had no gene match. CDR3 length equals 14 residues. The CDR3, as DNA: TGTGCCAGCAGCTTACTAGCGGGGTTGGATACGCAGTATTTT. Translating gives CASSLLAGLDTQYF.

The rearrangement uses TRBV5-6 and TRBJ2-7; TRBD1 agrees at 7 bases. Germline values: CDR1 SGHDT, CDR2 YYEEEE. The CDR3 contains 16 residues. The V and J ends lost 4 bases and 0 bases, in that order; junction bases with no gene match: 10. CDR3 in DNA: TGTGCCAGCAGCCTAGAGACAGGGCTGATCTCCTACGAGCAGTACTTC. This codes for CASSLETGLISYEQYF.

The chain recombines TRBV7-8 with TRBJ2-7; 7 bases line up with TRBD2. Germline V gives CDR1 SGHVS, CDR2 FQNEAQ. The CDR3 spans 15 residues. Trimming took 6 bases from V and 1 from J; bases not matched to a gene: 9. The CDR3 loop is CASSEWRGSSYEQYF. CDR3 DNA: TGTGCCAGCAGTGAATGGCGGGGGTCATCCTACGAGCAGTACTTC.

This clone was detected only a few times. The chain employs TRBV7-8 and TRBJ1-2, with D possibly TRBD1 on 6 matching bases. Germline V gene data show CDR1 as SGHVS and CDR2 as FQNEAQ. This CDR3 spans 15 amino acids. V was shortened by 5 bases and J by 4 bases, with 17 bases between the two germline ends. CDR3 sequence reads: CASSIHQGPSYGYTF. For the CDR3, the DNA is TGTGCCAGCAGCATCCATCAGGGGCCTAGCTATGGCTACACCTTC.

The V call is TRBV7-2, the J call TRBJ1-6; 10 bases are shared with TRBD1. The CDR3 is made up of 14 amino acids. V lost 6 bases, J lost 9 bases, and 5 bases stayed unmatched. Germline CDR1 and CDR2: SGHTA and FQGNSA. The CDR3 DNA is TGTGCCAGCAGTTTGACAGGGGGCAGTTCACCCCTCCACTTT. Translation gives CASSLTGGSSPLHF.

CDR3 sequence: CASSQEDGEKLFF. CDR3 sequence (DNA): TGCGCCAGCAGCCAAGAGGACGGTGAAAAACTGTTTTTT. The gene calls are TRBV4-3 and TRBJ1-4, with no clear D. Germline V gene lookup returns CDR1 LGHNA and CDR2 YSLEER. The CDR3 length is 13 residues. The V gene lost 0 bases and the J gene lost 7 bases, with 6 bases spanning the gap.

The chain is built from TRBV6-5 and TRBJ1-5; D remains unclear. In germline, CDR1 is MNHEY, CDR2 SVGAGI. This CDR3 has 14 residues. V lost 8 bases, J lost 4 bases, and 15 bases lay in between. CDR3 in DNA: TGTGCCAGCCCCCCTTGCCCGGATAATCAGCCCCAGCATTTT. Protein: CASPPCPDNQPQHF.

This clone came up once. The genes are TRBV4-1 and TRBJ1-4; D unresolved. The CDR3 loop spans 15 amino acids. Germline CDR1 and CDR2: MGHRA and YSYEKL. V lost 1 base and J lost 5, with 11 bases in between. The DNA of the CDR3 is TGCGCCAGCAGCCAAGGGAGGGTAGAGAATGAAAAACTGTTTTTT. Its protein is CASSQGRVENEKLFF.

The genes are TRBV4-1 and TRBJ2-7, with 7 bases identical to TRBD1. This CDR3 spans 14 amino acids. CDR1 MGHRA and CDR2 YSYEKL come from the germline V gene. Trimming at V came to 2 bases and at J to 5 bases, leaving 6 bases not matched to a gene. CDR3 sequence reads: CASSQPDRVHEQYF. The CDR3 DNA follows: TGCGCCAGCAGCCAACCTGACAGGGTCCACGAGCAGTACTTC.

The chain is built from TRBV5-6 and TRBJ2-7; TRBD2 might be the D (5 bases). Germline V gene lookup returns CDR1 SGHDT and CDR2 YYEEEE. V dropped 0 bases and J dropped 0 bases, with 7 bases sitting between them. The CDR3 covers 14 residues. Written as DNA, the CDR3 is TGTGCCAGCAGCTTGGGAGGGATCTCCTACGAGCAGTACTTC. This encodes CASSLGGISYEQYF.